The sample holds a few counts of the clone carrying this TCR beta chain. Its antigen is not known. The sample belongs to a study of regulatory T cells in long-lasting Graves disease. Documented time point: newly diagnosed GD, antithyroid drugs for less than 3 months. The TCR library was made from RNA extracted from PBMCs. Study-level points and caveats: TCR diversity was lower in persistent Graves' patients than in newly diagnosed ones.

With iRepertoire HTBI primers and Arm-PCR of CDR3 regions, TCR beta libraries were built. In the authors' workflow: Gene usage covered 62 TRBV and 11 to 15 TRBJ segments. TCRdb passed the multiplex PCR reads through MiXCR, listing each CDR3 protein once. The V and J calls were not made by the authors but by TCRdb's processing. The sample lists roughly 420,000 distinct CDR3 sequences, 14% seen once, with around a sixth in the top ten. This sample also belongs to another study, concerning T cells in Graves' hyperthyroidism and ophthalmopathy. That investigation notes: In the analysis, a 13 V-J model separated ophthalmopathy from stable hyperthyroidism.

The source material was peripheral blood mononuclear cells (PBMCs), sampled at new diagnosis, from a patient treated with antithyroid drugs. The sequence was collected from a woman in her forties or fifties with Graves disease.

CDR3 in DNA: TGTGCCAGCAGAAAATTACTAGCGGAGATCACAGATACGCAGTATTTT. Protein sequence: CASRKLLAEITDTQYF. This chain uses TRBV6-2 or TRBV6-3 with TRBJ2-3; 8 nucleotides line up with TRBD2. V dropped 6 bases and J dropped 2; count of bases not matched to a gene: 10. The CDR3 consists of 16 residues. Germline V gene lookup returns CDR1 MNHEY and CDR2 SVGEGT.